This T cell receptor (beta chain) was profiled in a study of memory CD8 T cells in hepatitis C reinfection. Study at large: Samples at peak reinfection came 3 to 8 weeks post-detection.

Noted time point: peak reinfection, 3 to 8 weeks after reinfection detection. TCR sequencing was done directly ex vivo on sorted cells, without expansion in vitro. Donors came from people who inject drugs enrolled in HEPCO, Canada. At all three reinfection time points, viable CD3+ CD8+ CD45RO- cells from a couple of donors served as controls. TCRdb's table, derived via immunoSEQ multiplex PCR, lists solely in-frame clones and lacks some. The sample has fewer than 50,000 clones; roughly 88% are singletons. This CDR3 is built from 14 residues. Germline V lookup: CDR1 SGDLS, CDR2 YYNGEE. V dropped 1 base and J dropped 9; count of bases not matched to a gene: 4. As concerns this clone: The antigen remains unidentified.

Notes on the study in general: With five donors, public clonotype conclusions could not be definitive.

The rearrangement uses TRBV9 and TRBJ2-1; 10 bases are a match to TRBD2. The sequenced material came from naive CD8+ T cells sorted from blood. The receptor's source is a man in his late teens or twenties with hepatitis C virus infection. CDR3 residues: CASSVYVAGGEQFF. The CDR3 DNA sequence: TGTGCCAGCAGCGTATACGTAGCGGGAGGTGAGCAGTTCTTC.